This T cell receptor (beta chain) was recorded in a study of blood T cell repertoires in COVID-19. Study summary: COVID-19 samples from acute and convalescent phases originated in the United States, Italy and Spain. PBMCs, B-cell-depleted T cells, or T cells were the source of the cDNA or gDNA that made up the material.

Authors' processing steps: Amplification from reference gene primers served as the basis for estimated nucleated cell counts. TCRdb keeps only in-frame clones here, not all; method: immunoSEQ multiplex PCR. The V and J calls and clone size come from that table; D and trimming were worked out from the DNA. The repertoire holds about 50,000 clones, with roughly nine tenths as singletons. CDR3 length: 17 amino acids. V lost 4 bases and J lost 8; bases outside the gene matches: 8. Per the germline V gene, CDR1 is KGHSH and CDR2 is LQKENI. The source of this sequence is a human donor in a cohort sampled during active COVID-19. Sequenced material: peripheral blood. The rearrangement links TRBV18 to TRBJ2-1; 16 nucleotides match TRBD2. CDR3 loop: CASSLNSGLAGGDEQFF. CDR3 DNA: TGTGCCAGCTCACTCAACTCGGGACTAGCGGGGGGGGATGAGCAGTTCTTC.